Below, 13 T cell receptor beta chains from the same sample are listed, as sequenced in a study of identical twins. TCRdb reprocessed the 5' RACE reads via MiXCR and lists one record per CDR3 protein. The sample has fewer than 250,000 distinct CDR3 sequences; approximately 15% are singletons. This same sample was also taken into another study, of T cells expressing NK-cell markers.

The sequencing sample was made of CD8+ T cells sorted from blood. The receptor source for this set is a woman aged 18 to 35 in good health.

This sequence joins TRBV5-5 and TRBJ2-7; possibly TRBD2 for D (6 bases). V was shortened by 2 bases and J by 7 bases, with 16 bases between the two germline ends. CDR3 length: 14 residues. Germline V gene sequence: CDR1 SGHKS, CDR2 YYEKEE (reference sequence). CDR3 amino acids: CASSFDGGRREQYF. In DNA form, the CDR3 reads TGTGCCAGCAGCTTTGATGGAGGGCGTCGGGAGCAGTACTTC.

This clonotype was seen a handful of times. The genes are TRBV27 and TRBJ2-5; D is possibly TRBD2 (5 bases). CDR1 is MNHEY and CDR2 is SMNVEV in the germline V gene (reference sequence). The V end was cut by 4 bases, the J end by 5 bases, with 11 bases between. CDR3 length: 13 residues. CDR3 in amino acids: CASSWTPGETQYF. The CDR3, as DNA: TGTGCCAGCAGTTGGACTCCGGGGGAGACCCAGTACTTC.

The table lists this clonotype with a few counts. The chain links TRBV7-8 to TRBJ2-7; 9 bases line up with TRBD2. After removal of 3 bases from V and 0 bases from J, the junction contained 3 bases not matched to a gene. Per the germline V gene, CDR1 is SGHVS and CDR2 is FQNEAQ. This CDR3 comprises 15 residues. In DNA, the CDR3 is TGTGCCAGCAGCTTCGGACTAGCGAGCTCCTACGAGCAGTACTTC. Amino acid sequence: CASSFGLASSYEQYF.

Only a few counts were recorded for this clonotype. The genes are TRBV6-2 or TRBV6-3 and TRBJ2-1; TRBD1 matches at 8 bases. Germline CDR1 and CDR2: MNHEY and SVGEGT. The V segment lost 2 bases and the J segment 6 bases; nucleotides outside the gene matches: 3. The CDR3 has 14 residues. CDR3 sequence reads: CASSYAGGANEQFF. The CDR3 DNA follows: TGTGCCAGCAGTTACGCAGGGGGCGCCAATGAGCAGTTCTTC.

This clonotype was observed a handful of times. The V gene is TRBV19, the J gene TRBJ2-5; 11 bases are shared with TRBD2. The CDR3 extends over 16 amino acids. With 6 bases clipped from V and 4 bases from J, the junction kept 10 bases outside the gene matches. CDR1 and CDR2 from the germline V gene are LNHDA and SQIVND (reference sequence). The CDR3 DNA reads TGTGCCAGTAGGTTAACGGGACTAGCGGTAGGAGAGACCCAGTACTTC. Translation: CASRLTGLAVGETQYF.

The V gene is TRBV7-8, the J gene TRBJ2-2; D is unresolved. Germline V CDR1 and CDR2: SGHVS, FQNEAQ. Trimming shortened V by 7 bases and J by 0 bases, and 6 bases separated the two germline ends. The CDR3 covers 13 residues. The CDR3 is CASTVANTGELFF. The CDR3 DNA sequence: TGTGCCAGCACCGTCGCGAACACCGGGGAGCTGTTTTTT.

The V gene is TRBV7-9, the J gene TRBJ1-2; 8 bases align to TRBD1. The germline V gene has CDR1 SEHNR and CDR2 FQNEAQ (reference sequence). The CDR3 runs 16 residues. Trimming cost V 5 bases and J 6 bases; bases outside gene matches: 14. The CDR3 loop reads CASSSRLGQGQDGYTF. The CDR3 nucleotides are TGTGCCAGCAGCAGTAGATTAGGACAGGGCCAGGATGGCTACACCTTC.

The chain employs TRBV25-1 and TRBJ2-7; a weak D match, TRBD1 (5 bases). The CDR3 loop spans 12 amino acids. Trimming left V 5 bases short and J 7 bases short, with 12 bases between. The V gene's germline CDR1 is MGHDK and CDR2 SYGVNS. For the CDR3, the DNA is TGTGCCAGCAGTCCAACCAGGGCGGAGCAGTACTTC. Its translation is CASSPTRAEQYF.

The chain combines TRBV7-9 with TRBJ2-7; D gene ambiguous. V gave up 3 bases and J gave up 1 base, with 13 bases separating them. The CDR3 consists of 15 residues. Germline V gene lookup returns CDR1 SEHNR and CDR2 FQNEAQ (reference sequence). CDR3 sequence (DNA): TGTGCCAGCAGCTTCGGCATGCCAGGTTCCTACGAGCAGTACTTC. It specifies CASSFGMPGSYEQYF.

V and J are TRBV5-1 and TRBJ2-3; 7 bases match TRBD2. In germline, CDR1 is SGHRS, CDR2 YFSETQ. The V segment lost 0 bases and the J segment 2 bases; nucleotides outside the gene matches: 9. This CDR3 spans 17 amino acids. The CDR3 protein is CASSLEWRESITDTQYF. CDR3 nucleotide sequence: TGCGCCAGCAGCTTGGAGTGGCGGGAGTCTATCACAGATACGCAGTATTTT.

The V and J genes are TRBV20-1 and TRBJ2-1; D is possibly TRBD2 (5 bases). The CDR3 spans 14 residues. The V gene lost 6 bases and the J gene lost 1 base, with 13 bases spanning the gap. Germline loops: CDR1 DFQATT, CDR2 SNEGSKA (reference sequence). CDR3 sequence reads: CSARLRVSYNEQFF. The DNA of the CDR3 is TGCAGTGCAAGGTTGCGGGTGTCCTACAATGAGCAGTTCTTC.

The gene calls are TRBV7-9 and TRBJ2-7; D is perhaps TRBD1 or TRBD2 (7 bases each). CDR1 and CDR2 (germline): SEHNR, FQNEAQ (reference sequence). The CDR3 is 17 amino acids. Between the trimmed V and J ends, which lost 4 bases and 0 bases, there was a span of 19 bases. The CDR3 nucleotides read TGTGCCAGCAGCTCGAAGGGAGGGGGCCCTAGCTCCTACGAGCAGTACTTC. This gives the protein CASSSKGGGPSSYEQYF. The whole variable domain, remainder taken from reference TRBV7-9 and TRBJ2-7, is DTGVSQNPRHKITKRGQNVTFRCDPISEHNRLYWYRQTLGQGPEFLTYFQNEAQLEKSRLLSDRFSAERPKGSFSTLEIQRTEQGDSAMYLCASSSKGGGPSSYEQYFGPGTRLTVT.

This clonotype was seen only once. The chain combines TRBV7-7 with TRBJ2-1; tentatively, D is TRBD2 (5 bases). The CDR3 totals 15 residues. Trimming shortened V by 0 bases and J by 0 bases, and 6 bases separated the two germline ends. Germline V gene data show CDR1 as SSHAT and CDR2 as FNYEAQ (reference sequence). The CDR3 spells CASSLAAVSYNEQFF. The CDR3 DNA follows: TGTGCCAGCAGCTTAGCAGCGGTCTCCTACAATGAGCAGTTCTTC.